This T cell receptor beta chain is from a study of shared clonotypes between healthy human individuals. CD45RO-negative cells were positively selected for CCR7, leaving out terminally differentiated effector memory CD45RA+ cells. All participating donors were Caucasian adults from Nashville, Tennessee. Germline lookup yields CDR1 SGHNT and CDR2 YYREEE (reference sequence). After removal of 0 bases from V and 5 bases from J, the junction contained 3 bases not matched to a gene. The length of the CDR3 is 16 residues. Repertoires were generated with immunoSEQ multiplex PCR, while TCRdb's copy carries only in-frame clones and drops some. The table has 550,000 to 600,000 clones, 98% seen once. General study results and limits: Relative to their counterparts shared across all four donors, non-shared clonotypes exhibited diminished generation probabilities.

This clone showed up just once. Its antigen is not known. The sequence derives from a young man in good health. The specimen was naive CD8+ T cells sorted from blood. The chain carries TRBV5-4 and TRBJ2-5; 14 nucleotides agree with TRBD2. CDR3 bases: TGTGCCAGCAGCTTGGGACTAGCGGGAGGGCCTGAGACCCAGTACTTC. This codes for CASSLGLAGGPETQYF.